Sequencing of this TCR beta chain was carried out in a study of beta chain features in type 1 diabetes. Overall study findings and caveats: HLA influence on TCRB rearrangement stayed unresolved here. Across all four CD4+ subsets, people with type 1 diabetes showed modestly shorter TCRB CDR3s.

This clone has more than one count but fewer than ten. Its cognate antigen is unknown. The V gene's germline CDR1 is SQVTM and CDR2 ANQGSEA. The CDR3 is 13 amino acids. Trimming took 5 bases from V and 10 from J, leaving 20 bases between them. Sequencing targeted expressed TCRB transcripts, as all isolated RNA had been reverse transcribed. The method was immunoSEQ multiplex PCR; TCRdb's version includes in-frame clones alone and lacks a portion of them. The data contain about 710,000 clones, about 14% of them singletons. Sequencing was performed on naive CD4+ T cells from blood. The TCR originated in a man between 18 and 35 years old with type 1 diabetes. The chain links TRBV29-1 to TRBJ1-2; D unresolved. The CDR3 region has the DNA TGCAGCGTTCTCCGGACCCCCCTCGGCAACTACACCTTC. Its translation is CSVLRTPLGNYTF.